The clone carrying this TCR beta chain has more than one count but fewer than ten. Specified time point: blood at routine non-recurrence follow-up after resection. Sequencing covered unsorted whole RNA taken from tumor, nontumor lung or frozen PBMC. This record comes from a study of spatial heterogeneity in lung cancer. Overall study: Any follow-up PBMC samples that were available went on to be sequenced, and the median time to follow-up was two to three years after resection. The average appearance count of each unique TCR and UMI combination in raw reads was more than 9.5.

Each CDR3 protein gets one entry after TCRdb re-called the 5' RACE reads with MiXCR. The sample lists around 110,000 distinct CDR3 sequences, 12% occurring once. Material: PBMCs, obtained at follow-up. The TCR sequence derives from a male donor with early-stage non-small cell lung cancer.

CDR3 region: CASRTGGSGGAFF. For the CDR3, the DNA is TGTGCCAGCAGGACAGGGGGCTCCGGAGGAGCTTTCTTT. This rearrangement joins TRBV3-1 to TRBJ1-1, with 10 bases lining up with TRBD1. The V gene's germline CDR1 is LGHDT and CDR2 YNNKEL (reference sequence). V was pared by 6 bases and J by 10 bases, with 8 bases of the junction left unmatched. There are 13 residues in the CDR3.